This TCR beta chain was identified in a study of tumor and adjacent non-tumor tissue in lung cancer. Across the study: There were some 12 adenocarcinoma, 2 squamous cell carcinoma and 1 small cell lung cancer cases. Study results and limitations: Tumor repertoires had a smaller top 100 clone share than normal lung.

The template was RNA from unsorted bulk tissue. Distant lung tissue was collected more than 3 cm away from the tumor edge. Chemotherapy-naive patients with new lung cancer underwent thoracic surgery in China, August–November 2014. The library came from three nested PCR rounds adapted from ARM-PCR protocols. TCRdb redid the calling of the multiplex PCR reads with MiXCR, one entry per CDR3 protein. The data show approximately 120,000 distinct CDR3 sequences, 62% seen once. With regard to this clonotype: Its specificity is unknown.

In germline, CDR1 is MNHEY, CDR2 SVGAGI. The length of the CDR3 is 13 residues. V shed 7 bases and J shed 7 bases, with 16 bases lying between them. The chain couples TRBV6-5 to TRBJ1-1, with TRBD1 as a possible D gene (6 bases). The sequenced sample was distant non-tumor lung tissue. This TCR derives from a man in his sixties with non-small cell lung cancer. The CDR3 nucleotides are TGTGCCAGCACCGGGACACTGTACAATGAAGCTTTCTTT. Its translation: CASTGTLYNEAFF.